This is a list of T cell receptor beta chains from one sample in a study of cytotoxic CD8 clonotypes in ibrutinib-treated CLL. TCRdb's table, derived via immunoSEQ multiplex PCR, lists solely in-frame clones and lacks some. The table lists about 85,000 clones, 75% to 85% of them singletons. The input for sequencing was PBMCs, taken after 12 months of ibrutinib treatment. The receptors originated from a human donor with chronic lymphocytic leukemia. Each CDR3 is given with its conserved first and last residue. The order of the fields is J gene, V gene, D gene, clone size, CDR3 DNA, CDR3 protein. A D gene is named only where the DNA matches it firmly. Clone sizes are given selectively: once, few, many, or a class where the clone is expanded.

TRBJ2-5 TRBV28 NA NA TGTGCCAGCAGGTCACAAGGAGAGACCCAGTACTTC CASRSQGETQYF
TRBJ2-3 TRBV4-1 NA once TGCGCCAGCAGCCAAGATCGCGCGCCTAGCACAGATACGCAGTATTTT CASSQDRAPSTDTQYF
TRBJ2-2 TRBV7-3 NA NA TGTGCCAGCCGGAGGGGGCGGGTCACCGGGGAGCTGTTTTTT CASRRGRVTGELFF
TRBJ2-5 TRBV5-1 TRBD1 NA TGCGCCAGCAGCTTGGCGGGACAGGGGCGAGAGACCCAGTACTTC CASSLAGQGRETQYF
TRBJ2-1 TRBV4-1 TRBD2 NA TGCGCCAGCAGCCAAGATCCCCATAGCGGGGCGACCTACAATGAGCAGTTCTTC CASSQDPHSGATYNEQFF
TRBJ2-5 TRBV18 NA NA TGTGCCAGCTCACCACCGATCGCCCAGGGAGAGACCCAGTACTTC CASSPPIAQGETQYF
TRBJ1-1 TRBV27 NA NA TGTGCCAGCAGTAGGGCAGACATGAACACTGAAGCTTTCTTT CASSRADMNTEAFF
TRBJ2-2 TRBV6-6 NA NA TGTGCCAGCCGCTTGGGGGCAAACACCGGGGAGCTGTTTTTT CASRLGANTGELFF
TRBJ2-1 TRBV19 TRBD1 NA TGTGCCAGTAGTAGCCGGCCACCGGGACAGGGGGTGGATGAGCAGTTCTTC CASSSRPPGQGVDEQFF
TRBJ2-3 TRBV7-9 NA NA TGTGCCAGCAATAGTGGGACAGATACGCAGTATTTT CASNSGTDTQYF
TRBJ2-3 TRBV7-9 NA NA TGTGCCAGCAGCTTAGCGAGCTGTCACAGGGTAGGTCGCACAGATACGCAGTATTTT CASSLASCHRVGRTDTQYF
TRBJ1-1 TRBV2 TRBD1 NA TGTGCCAGCAGTCGAAGCCAGACAGGGGCCAACACTGAAGCTTTCTTT CASSRSQTGANTEAFF
TRBJ2-7 TRBV28 NA once TGTGCCAGCAGTGCCCCTTTCGAGCAGTACTTC CASSAPFEQYF
TRBJ2-7 TRBV18 TRBD2 NA TGTGCCAGCTCGGGACTAGCGGGAGTGGGGGAGCAGTACTTC CASSGLAGVGEQYF
TRBJ1-1 TRBV27 NA NA TGTGCCAGCAGTTTGCGGAGAAACACTGAAGCTTTCTTT CASSLRRNTEAFF
TRBJ2-1 TRBV6-6 NA NA TGTGCCAGCAGTTATCAATCAGATGAGCAGTTCTTC CASSYQSDEQFF
TRBJ1-1 TRBV7-9 NA NA TGTGCCAGCAGCTTAGTCGGACGGAACACTGAAGCTTTCTTT CASSLVGRNTEAFF
TRBJ1-2 TRBV19 NA NA TGTGCCAGCGGGACACCAGAGACCGGTGGCTACACCTTC CASGTPETGGYTF
TRBJ2-7 TRBV6-5 NA NA TGTGCCAGCAGTTACTCGGAGGACACCCCACCCTACGAGCAGTACTTC CASSYSEDTPPYEQYF
TRBJ2-7 TRBV5-1 NA NA TGCGCCAGCAGCTTGGGGGACGCCGGGGAGCAGTACTTC CASSLGDAGEQYF
TRBJ2-6 TRBV18 TRBD2 NA TGTGCCAGCTCGCAACGACTAGCGGCCCGCTCTGGGGCCAACGTCCTGACTTTC CASSQRLAARSGANVLTF
TRBJ2-7 TRBV18 NA NA TGTGCCAGCTCCCCGCCCCGGAACCCCTACGAGCAGTACTTC CASSPPRNPYEQYF
TRBJ2-3 TRBV7-2 NA once TGTGCCAGCAGCCAACAGGCGGTTAACACAGATACGCAGTATTTT CASSQQAVNTDTQYF
TRBJ1-4 TRBV5-1 TRBD1 NA TGCGCCAGCAGCGTGGACAGGGCGGATGAAAAACTGTTTTTT CASSVDRADEKLFF
TRBJ2-3 TRBV6-6 NA NA TGTGCCAGCAGCCCCATCGAGATCACAGATACGCAGTATTTT CASSPIEITDTQYF
TRBJ1-4 TRBV23-1 NA NA TGCTCGCTAAGTGAAAAACTGTTTTTT CSLSEKLFF
TRBJ1-2 TRBV29-1 TRBD1 NA TGCAGCGCCACAGGGGACTATGGCTACACCTTC CSATGDYGYTF
TRBJ2-5 TRBV27 TRBD2 once TGTGCCAGCAGTTTTTTCGGAGGAGCGGGACAAGAGACCCAGTACTTC CASSFFGGAGQETQYF
TRBJ1-1 TRBV7-9 NA NA TGTGCCAGCAGCCCAGGGACGGCGAACACTGAAGCTTTCTTT CASSPGTANTEAFF
TRBJ2-2 TRBV5-1 NA NA TGCGCCAGCAGGAGGGCGGTGGACACCGGGGAGCTGTTTTTT CASRRAVDTGELFF
TRBJ1-2 TRBV2 NA NA TGTGCCAGCAGGGAAGACACCGGGGGCTACACCTTC CASREDTGGYTF
TRBJ2-7 TRBV30 NA NA TGTGCCTGGAGTGTAGGGTCAGGGCCTCGTTTC CAWSVGSGPRF
TRBJ2-4 TRBV18 NA once TGTGCCAGCTCACCGCACGGACAGCTTCTAGCCAAAAACATTCAGTACTTC CASSPHGQLLAKNIQYF
TRBJ2-3 TRBV27 TRBD2 many TGTGCCAGCAGCGGACCCACAGGGACTAGCGGGGGGACAGATACGCAGTATTTT CASSGPTGTSGGTDTQYF
TRBJ2-1 TRBV7-9 TRBD2 NA TGTGCCAGCAGCTTAGCGTCTAGCGGGCGAACCAATGAGCAGTTCTTC CASSLASSGRTNEQFF
TRBJ1-2 TRBV6-5 NA NA TGTGCCAGCAGCAGTCAAATCTCGAACTATGGCTACACCTTC CASSSQISNYGYTF
TRBJ1-6 TRBV7-2 NA NA TGTGCCAGCAGCCACCGGGGAAGGAGCTCCTATAATTCACCCCTCCACTTT CASSHRGRSSYNSPLHF
TRBJ2-1 TRBV7-9 NA few TGTGCCAGCAGATTAGGGGGGGTGGCTGAGCAGTTCTTC CASRLGGVAEQFF
TRBJ2-7 TRBV27 NA NA TGTGCCAGCAGTTTATCGGGCGAGCAGTACTTC CASSLSGEQYF
TRBJ2-1 TRBV28 NA NA TGTGCCAGCAGGCCAAGGGAAAAAAGGACTAAACAATCCTACAATGAGCAGTTCTTC CASRPREKRTKQSYNEQFF
TRBJ1-1 TRBV7-2 TRBD1 NA TGTGCCAGCAGCTTCGTCCAGGGGGCTGAAGCTTTCTTT CASSFVQGAEAFF
TRBJ2-7 TRBV7-6 NA once TGTGCCAGCGGAGGGCTGGACGAGCAGTACTTC CASGGLDEQYF